This T cell receptor (beta chain) was observed in a study of CD8+CD57+ T cells in acquired aplastic anemia. The CDR3 consists of 13 residues. Germline V gene lookup returns CDR1 DFQATT and CDR2 SNEGSKA (reference sequence). The J segment lost 6 bases and the V segment lost 8 bases, leaving 8 bases of the junction unmatched. CD8+CD57+ cell expansion, shown by flow cytometry, had occurred in the patients selected for sequencing. Both TCR beta VDJ combination and CDR3 sequence profiling were carried out. Genomic DNA was the template for this profiling. In TCRdb, the reads were re-called with MiXCR into one record per CDR3 protein. The sample lists approximately 160,000 distinct CDR3 sequences; less than 50% were seen once. This clonotype was detected once. The antigen remains unidentified. Findings of the study overall: Patients were compared with controls for CD8+ Simpson's diversity, and no significant difference emerged.

Sequenced sample: sorted CD4+, CD8+, or CD8+CD57+ T cells (not recorded which) from PBMCs. The genes are TRBV20-1 and TRBJ2-7; TRBD1 matches 12 bases. The source of this sequence is a human donor with aplastic anemia. CDR3 sequence reads: CSTLRDRGREQYF. CDR3 DNA: TGCAGTACTTTACGGGACAGGGGGCGCGAGCAGTACTTC.